The present T cell receptor beta chain was sequenced within a study of T cell repertoires in cytomegalovirus infection. Across the whole study: It can be stated that public TCR beta signatures indicated CMV infection as well as a matching HLA type.

TCRdb reprocessed the reads via MiXCR and lists one record per CDR3 protein. The data contain roughly 320,000 distinct CDR3 sequences, roughly a tenth of them singletons. General study findings and limits: Dominant in the ex vivo response were TCR beta clonotypes restricted by HLA-C and specific for CMV.

The table lists this clonotype with many counts. Its antigen remains unidentified. The CDR3 runs to 15 residues. The V and J ends lost 5 bases and 0 bases respectively, with 10 bases between them. Germline V lookup: CDR1 SEHNR, CDR2 FQNEAQ (reference sequence). This sequence originates from a human donor in good health (CMV status not recorded). Some clones in this sample may be carry-over from other donors' samples. This chain links TRBV7-9 with TRBJ2-2, with unresolved D. Sequencing input: PBMCs. CDR3 DNA sequence: TGTGCCAGCAGCACCGGACGATCGAACACCGGGGAGCTGTTTTTT. This encodes CASSTGRSNTGELFF.